This section outlines one TCR beta chain sequence together with its context. Its antigen remains unknown. The data derive from a study of OX40 agonist ivuxolimab in advanced cancers. Study overall: It was ivuxolimab, an agonistic anti-OX40 (CD134) antibody, that patients were treated with. Patients with prior anti-PD-1, anti-PD-L1 or anti-CTLA-4 therapy were eligible; 40% had some.

Sequencing used immunoSEQ multiplex PCR; TCRdb keeps in-frame clones, though not all of them. The table has approximately 99,000 clones, less than 95% seen once; the top ten hold under 0.85%. Findings of the study overall: Relatively little clonal expansion, among the lowest observed, appeared in partial responders at 0.1-3.0 mg/kg. Expanded clones were, on average, more numerous among CD8+ T cells than CD4+.

The germline CDR1 and CDR2 sequences are MNHEY and SVGAGI. The length of the CDR3 is 13 residues. Specimen: CD4+ or CD8+ T cells sorted from blood, collected in a trial of the OX40 agonist ivuxolimab. The chain has TRBV6-5 and TRBJ2-5, with D perhaps TRBD2 (6 bases). The DNA matches TRBJ2-7 better at its end, which makes the J call doubtful. The sequence was collected from an adult with an advanced solid tumor such as melanoma, head and neck, liver or kidney cancer. The CDR3: CASSSGLLYEQYF. The CDR3 region has the DNA TGTGCCAGCAGTTCAGGACTACTCTACGAGCAGTACTTC.